This TCR beta chain originates from a study of shared clonotypes between healthy human individuals. General study results and limits: Measured sharing among donors was expected to vary with sequencing depth.

Each unsorted PBMC replicate got 300 ng genomic DNA, around 30,000 genomes. Original handling: ImmunoSEQ supplied junction-only sequences lacking quality scores, so filtering was different. Method: immunoSEQ multiplex PCR; TCRdb's copy keeps in-frame clones and lacks some. The V and J calls and clone size are taken from that table; D and trimming were inferred from the DNA. The table includes about 490,000 clones, 70% to 85% detected once. Within Nashville, Tennessee resided all donors, each a Caucasian adult. Note on this clone: Its antigen remains unidentified.

CDR3 length: 14 residues. Germline loops: CDR1 SGHTA, CDR2 FQGTGA. The V gene lost 4 bases and the J gene lost 5 bases, with 12 bases spanning the gap. The chain joins TRBV7-3 to TRBJ2-1; D unresolved. Sequencing used PBMCs. The sequence was collected from a woman aged 40 to 50 in good health. Some clones in this sample may be carry-over from other donors' samples. In DNA, the CDR3 is TGTGCCAGCAGCTCGGAGACCTTGGACAATGAGCAGTTCTTC. This translates into CASSSETLDNEQFF.